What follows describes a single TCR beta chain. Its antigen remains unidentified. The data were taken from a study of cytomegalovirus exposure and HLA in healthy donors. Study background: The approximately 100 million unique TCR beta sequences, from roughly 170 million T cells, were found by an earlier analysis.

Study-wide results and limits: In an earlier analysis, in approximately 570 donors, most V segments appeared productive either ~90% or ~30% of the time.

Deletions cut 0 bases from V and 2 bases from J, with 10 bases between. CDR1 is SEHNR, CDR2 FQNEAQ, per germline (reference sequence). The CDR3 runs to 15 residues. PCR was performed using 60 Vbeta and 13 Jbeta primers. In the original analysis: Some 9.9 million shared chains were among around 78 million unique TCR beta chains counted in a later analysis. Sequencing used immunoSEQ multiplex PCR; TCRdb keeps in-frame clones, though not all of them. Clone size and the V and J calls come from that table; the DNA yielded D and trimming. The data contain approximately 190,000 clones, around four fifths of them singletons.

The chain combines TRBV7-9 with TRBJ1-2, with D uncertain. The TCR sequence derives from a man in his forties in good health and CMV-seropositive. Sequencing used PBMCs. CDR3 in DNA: TGTGCCAGCAGCTTAGCGGGCAGAATCAACTATGGCTACACCTTC. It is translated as CASSLAGRINYGYTF.